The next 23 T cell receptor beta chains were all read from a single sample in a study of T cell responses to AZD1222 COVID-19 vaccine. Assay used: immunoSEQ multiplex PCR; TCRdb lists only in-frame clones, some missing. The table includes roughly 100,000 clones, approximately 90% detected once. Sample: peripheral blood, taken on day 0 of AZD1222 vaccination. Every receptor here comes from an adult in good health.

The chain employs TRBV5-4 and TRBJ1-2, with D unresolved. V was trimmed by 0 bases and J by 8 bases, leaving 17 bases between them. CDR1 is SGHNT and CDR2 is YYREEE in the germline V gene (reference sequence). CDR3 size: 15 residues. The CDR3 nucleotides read TGTGCCAGCAGCTTGGAACGTCTTGGACTCCGGGGCTACACCTTC. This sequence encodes CASSLERLGLRGYTF.

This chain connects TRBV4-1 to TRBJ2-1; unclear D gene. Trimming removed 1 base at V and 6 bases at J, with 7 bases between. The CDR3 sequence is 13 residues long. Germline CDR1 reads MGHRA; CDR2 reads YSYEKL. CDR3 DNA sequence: TGCGCCAGCAGCCAAGGGACCTCCAATGAGCAGTTCTTC. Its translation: CASSQGTSNEQFF.

Here the CDR3 reads CVVGEAGSDEKLFF. The CDR3 DNA follows: TGTGTCGTTGGGGAGGCAGGGTCGGATGAAAAACTGTTTTTT. The J gene is TRBJ1-4, the V gene TRBV6-5; tentative D call: TRBD1 (5 bases). The CDR3 runs to 14 residues. The germline CDR1 and CDR2 sequences are MNHEY and SVGAGI.

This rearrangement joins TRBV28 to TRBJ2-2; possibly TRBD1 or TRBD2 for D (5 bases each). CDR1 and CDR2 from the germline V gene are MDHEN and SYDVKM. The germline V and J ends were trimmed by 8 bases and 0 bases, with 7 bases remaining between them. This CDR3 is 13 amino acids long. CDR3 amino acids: CASGTTNTGELFF. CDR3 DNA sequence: TGTGCCAGCGGGACGACGAACACCGGGGAGCTGTTTTTT.

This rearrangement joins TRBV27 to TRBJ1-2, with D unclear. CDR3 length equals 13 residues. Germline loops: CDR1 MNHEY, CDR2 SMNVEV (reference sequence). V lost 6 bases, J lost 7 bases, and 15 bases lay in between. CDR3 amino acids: CASSPSPAFGYTF. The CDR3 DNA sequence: TGTGCCAGCAGCCCCTCCCCGGCATTTGGCTACACCTTC.

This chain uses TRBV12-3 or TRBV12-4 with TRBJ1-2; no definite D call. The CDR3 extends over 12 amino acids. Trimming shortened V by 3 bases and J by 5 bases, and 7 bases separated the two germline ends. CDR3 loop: CASSFETYGYTF. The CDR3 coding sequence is TGTGCCAGCAGTTTTGAGACTTATGGCTACACCTTC.

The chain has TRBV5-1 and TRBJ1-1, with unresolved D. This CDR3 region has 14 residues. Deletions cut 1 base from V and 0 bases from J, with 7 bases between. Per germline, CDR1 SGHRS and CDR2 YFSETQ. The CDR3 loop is CASSLNGVNTEAFF. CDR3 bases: TGCGCCAGCAGCTTGAACGGAGTGAACACTGAAGCTTTCTTT.

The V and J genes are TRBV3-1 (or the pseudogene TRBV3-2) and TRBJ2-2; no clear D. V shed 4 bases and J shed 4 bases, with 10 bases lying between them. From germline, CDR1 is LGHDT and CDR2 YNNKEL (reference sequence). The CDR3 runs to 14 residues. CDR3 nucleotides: TGTGCCAGCAGCCTCGGACGGACCACCGGGGAGCTGTTTTTT. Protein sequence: CASSLGRTTGELFF.

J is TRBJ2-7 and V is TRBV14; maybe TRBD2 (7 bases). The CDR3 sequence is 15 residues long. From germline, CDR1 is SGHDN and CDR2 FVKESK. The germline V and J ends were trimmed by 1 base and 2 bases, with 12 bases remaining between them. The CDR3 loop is CASSQVRGPAYEQYF. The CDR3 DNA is TGTGCCAGCAGCCAAGTGCGGGGGCCCGCCTACGAGCAGTACTTC. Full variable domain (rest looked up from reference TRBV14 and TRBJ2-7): EAGVTQFPSHSVIEKGQTVTLRCDPISGHDNLYWYRRVMGKEIKFLLHFVKESKQDESGMPNNRFLAERTGGTYSTLKVQPAELEDSGVYFCASSQVRGPAYEQYFGPGTRLTVT.

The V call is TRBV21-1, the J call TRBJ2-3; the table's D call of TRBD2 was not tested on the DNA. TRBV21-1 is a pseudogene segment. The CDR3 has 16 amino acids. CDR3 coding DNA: TGTGCCAGCAGCAAAGCGGCGGGGGCCCTCACAGATACGCAGTATTTT. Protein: CASSKAAGALTDTQYF.

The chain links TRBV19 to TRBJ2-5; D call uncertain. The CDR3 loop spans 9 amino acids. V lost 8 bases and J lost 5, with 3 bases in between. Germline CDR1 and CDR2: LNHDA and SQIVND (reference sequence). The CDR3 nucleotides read TGTGCCAGTTTGGAGACCCAGTACTTC. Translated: CASLETQYF.

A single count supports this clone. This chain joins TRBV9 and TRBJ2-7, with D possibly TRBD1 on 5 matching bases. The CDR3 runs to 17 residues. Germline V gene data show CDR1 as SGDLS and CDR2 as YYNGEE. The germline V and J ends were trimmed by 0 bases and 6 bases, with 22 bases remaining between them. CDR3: CASSVATVGQGSPEQYF. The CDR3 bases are TGTGCCAGCAGCGTAGCCACTGTCGGGCAGGGATCGCCCGAGCAGTACTTC.

The CDR3 bases are TGTGCCAGTAGTATGGGCAGGGAGGTAGAGACCCAGTACTTC. This codes for CASSMGREVETQYF. The V gene is TRBV19, the J gene TRBJ2-5; perhaps TRBD2 as D (6 bases). The CDR3 consists of 14 residues. V lost 3 bases and J lost 4, with 12 bases in between. Looked up from germline, CDR1 is LNHDA and CDR2 is SQIVND (reference sequence).

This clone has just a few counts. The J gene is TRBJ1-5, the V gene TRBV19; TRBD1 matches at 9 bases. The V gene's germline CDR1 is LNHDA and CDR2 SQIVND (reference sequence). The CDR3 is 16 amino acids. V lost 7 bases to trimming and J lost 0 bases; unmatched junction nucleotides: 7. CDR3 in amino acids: CASTGTGTYSNQPQHF. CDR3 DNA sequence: TGTGCCAGTACCGGGACAGGGACCTATAGCAATCAGCCCCAGCATTTT.

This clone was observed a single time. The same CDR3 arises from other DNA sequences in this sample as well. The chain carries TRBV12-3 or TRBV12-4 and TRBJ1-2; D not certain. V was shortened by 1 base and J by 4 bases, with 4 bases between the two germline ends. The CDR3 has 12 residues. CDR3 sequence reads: CASSLGSYGYTF. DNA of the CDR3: TGTGCCAGCAGTTTAGGCAGCTATGGCTACACCTTC.

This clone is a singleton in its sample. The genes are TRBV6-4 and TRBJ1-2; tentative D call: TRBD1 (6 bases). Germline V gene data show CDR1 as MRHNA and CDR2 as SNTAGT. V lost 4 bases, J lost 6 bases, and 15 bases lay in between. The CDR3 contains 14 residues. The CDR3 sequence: CASSADRNSDGYTF. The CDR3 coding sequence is TGTGCCAGCAGTGCCGACAGGAACTCGGATGGCTACACCTTC.

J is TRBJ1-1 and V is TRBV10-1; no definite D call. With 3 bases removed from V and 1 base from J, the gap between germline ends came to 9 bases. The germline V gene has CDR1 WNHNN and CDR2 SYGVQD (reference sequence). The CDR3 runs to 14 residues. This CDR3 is CASSEQRANTEAFF. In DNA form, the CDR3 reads TGCGCCAGCAGTGAACAGCGGGCGAACACTGAAGCTTTCTTT.

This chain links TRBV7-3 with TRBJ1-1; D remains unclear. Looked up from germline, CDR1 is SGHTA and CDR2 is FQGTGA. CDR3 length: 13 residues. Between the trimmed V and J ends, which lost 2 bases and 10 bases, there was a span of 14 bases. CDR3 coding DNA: TGTGCCAGCAGCTTACGAGGGCCCGAAGGAGCTTTCTTT. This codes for CASSLRGPEGAFF.

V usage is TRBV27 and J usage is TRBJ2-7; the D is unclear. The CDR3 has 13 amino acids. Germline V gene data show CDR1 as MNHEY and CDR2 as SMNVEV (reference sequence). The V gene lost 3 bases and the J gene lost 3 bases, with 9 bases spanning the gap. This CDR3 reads CASSFEASYEQYF. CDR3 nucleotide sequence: TGTGCCAGCAGTTTTGAGGCCAGCTACGAGCAGTACTTC.

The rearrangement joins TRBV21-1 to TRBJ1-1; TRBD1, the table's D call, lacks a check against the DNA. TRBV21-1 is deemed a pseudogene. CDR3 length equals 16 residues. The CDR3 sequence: CASSTGKTTVISEAFF. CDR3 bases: TGTGCCAGCAGCACCGGAAAGACGACAGTGATCAGTGAAGCTTTCTTT.

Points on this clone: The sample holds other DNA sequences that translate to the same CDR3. CDR3 residues: CASSPTGNTEAFF. DNA of the CDR3: TGTGCCAGTAGCCCCACAGGGAACACTGAAGCTTTCTTT. This rearrangement joins TRBV19 to TRBJ1-1; possible D gene TRBD1, 5 bases. V gave up 6 bases and J gave up 1 base, with 9 bases separating them. CDR1 is LNHDA and CDR2 is SQIVND in the germline V gene (reference sequence). The CDR3 runs to 13 residues.

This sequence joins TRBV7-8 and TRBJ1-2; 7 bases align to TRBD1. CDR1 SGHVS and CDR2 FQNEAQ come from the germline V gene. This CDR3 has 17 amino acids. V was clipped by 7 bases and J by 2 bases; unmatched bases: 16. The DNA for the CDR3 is TGTGCCAGCACCCCCTTTGAGGGGGCTCAGGGGAACTATGGCTACACCTTC. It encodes CASTPFEGAQGNYGYTF.

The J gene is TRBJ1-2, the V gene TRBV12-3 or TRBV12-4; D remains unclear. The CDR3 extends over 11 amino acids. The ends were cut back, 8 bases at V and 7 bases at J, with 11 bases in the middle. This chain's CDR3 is CASSEIGGYTF. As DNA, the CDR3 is TGTGCCAGCTCGGAAATTGGTGGCTACACCTTC.